This T cell receptor (beta chain) originates from a study of OX40 agonist ivuxolimab in advanced cancers. Study in general: Each dose-escalation patient presented with hepatocellular carcinoma, melanoma, renal cell or head and neck cancer. General study findings and limits: The expanded peripheral T cells' antigen specificity was not determined. CD8+ T cells averaged more expanded clones than CD4+.

Generated by immunoSEQ multiplex PCR, the TCRdb table keeps only in-frame clones and is missing some. The table has some 57,000 clones, roughly 86% seen once; the top ten hold around 0.99%. CDR3 size: 13 residues. The germline V gene encodes CDR1 MNHNS and CDR2 SASEGT. The ends lost 8 bases at V and 4 bases at J; junction bases unmatched: 4. This clone was seen a single time. What it recognizes is unknown. The material sequenced was CD4+ or CD8+ T cells sorted from blood, taken in a trial of the OX40 agonist ivuxolimab. This chain links TRBV6-1 with TRBJ2-3; 9 nucleotides agree with TRBD2. The sequence came from an adult with an advanced solid tumor such as melanoma, head and neck, liver or kidney cancer. In DNA form, the CDR3 reads TGTGCCAGCGGGGCTAGCGGGGCAGATACGCAGTATTTT. It codes for CASGASGADTQYF.